The entry that follows covers one T cell receptor beta chain sequence. The sample comes from a study of technical replicates of blood from several donors. The CDR3 loop spans 17 amino acids. Clones were sequenced by immunoSEQ multiplex PCR, and TCRdb holds only the in-frame ones, with some missing. The table has around 100,000 clones, approximately 96% seen once. Sequencing was performed on T cells isolated from PBMCs. The gene calls are TRBV21-1 and TRBJ1-1; whether TRBD1, the table's D call, matches the DNA was not checked. TRBV21-1 is annotated as a pseudogene. This sequence was found in a human donor in good health. The CDR3 coding sequence is TGTGCCAGCAGCACTAAAAAAGGGGTAAACATGAACACTGAAGCTTTCTTT. Its translation is CASSTKKGVNMNTEAFF.